This T cell receptor (beta chain) was identified during a study of OX40 agonist ivuxolimab in advanced cancers. Study-level information: Participants, 65% to 85% male, averaged roughly 60 years of age, ranging from about 23 to 79.

Germline CDR1 LNHNV, CDR2 YYDKDF (reference sequence). There are 15 residues in the CDR3. J was trimmed by 3 bases and V by 0 bases; bases with no gene match: 2. General study findings and limits: Partial responders treated at 0.1-3.0 mg/kg exhibited clonal expansion among the lowest measured.

Clones were read by immunoSEQ multiplex PCR, and TCRdb kept only the in-frame ones, dropping some. The sample shows roughly 64,000 clones, roughly 80% of them seen only once. Points on this clone: Its antigen is as yet unknown.

The clonotype was recovered from an adult with an advanced solid tumor such as melanoma, head and neck, liver or kidney cancer. The chain recombines TRBV15 with TRBJ2-1, with 7 bases lining up with TRBD2. The input for sequencing was CD4+ or CD8+ T cells sorted from blood, taken in a trial of the OX40 agonist ivuxolimab. The chain's CDR3 is CATSRDGGGYNEQFF. The CDR3 nucleotides are TGTGCCACCAGCAGAGATGGCGGGGGCTACAATGAGCAGTTCTTC.